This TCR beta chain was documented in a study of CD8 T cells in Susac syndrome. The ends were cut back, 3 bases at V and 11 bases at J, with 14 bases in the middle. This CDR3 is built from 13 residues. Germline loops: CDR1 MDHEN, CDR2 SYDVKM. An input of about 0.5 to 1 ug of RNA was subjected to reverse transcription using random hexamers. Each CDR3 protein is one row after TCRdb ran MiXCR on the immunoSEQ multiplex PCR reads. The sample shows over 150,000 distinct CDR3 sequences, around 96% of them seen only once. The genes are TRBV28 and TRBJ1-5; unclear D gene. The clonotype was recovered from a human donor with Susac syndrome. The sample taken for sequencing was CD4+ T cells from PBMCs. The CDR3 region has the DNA TGTGCCAGCAGTTTGGTGAGAATGGGCGCCCAGCATTTT. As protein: CASSLVRMGAQHF.